Listed here are 25 T cell receptor beta chains from one sample, sequenced in a study of regulatory T cells in long-lasting Graves disease. Time point given: newly diagnosed GD, antithyroid drugs for less than 3 months. PBMCs provided the RNA from which the TCR library was made. Libraries of TCR beta came from iRepertoire HTBI primers plus Arm-PCR of CDR3 regions. TCRdb itself ran the multiplex PCR reads through MiXCR, one entry per CDR3 protein. This table has approximately 460,000 distinct CDR3 sequences, over 15% appearing once. This sample also belongs to another study, concerning T cells in Graves' hyperthyroidism and ophthalmopathy.

Sequenced material: peripheral blood mononuclear cells (PBMCs), taken at new diagnosis, from a patient treated with antithyroid drugs. All receptors derive from a woman aged 25-40 years with Graves disease.

About this clonotype itself: This may stem from a read error, because a much larger clone lies one nucleotide away. The rearrangement uses TRBV2 and TRBJ2-2; a possible D gene is TRBD2 (6 bases). CDR1 is SNHLY and CDR2 is FYNNEI in the germline V gene. V lost 4 bases and J lost 2, with 11 bases in between. The CDR3 sequence is 15 residues long. The DNA of the CDR3 is TGTGCCAGCAGTGGTGCGGGGCTAAACACCGGGGAGCTGTTTTTT. This sequence encodes CASSGAGLNTGELFF.

Details on this clonotype: One base away lies a much larger clone, so this may be a sequencing read error. In DNA, the CDR3 is TGTGCCGGCAGCTTTCCCACAGGGTCCGGAAACACCATATATTTT. Translated: CAGSFPTGSGNTIYF. V and J are TRBV11-2 and TRBJ1-3; D is possibly TRBD1 (6 bases). CDR1 and CDR2 (germline): SGHAT, FQNNGV. The CDR3 extends over 15 amino acids.

This clonotype was observed once. The chain links TRBV28 to TRBJ2-1, with D tentatively TRBD2 (5 bases). Germline CDR1 MDHEN, CDR2 SYDVKM. The CDR3 runs to 15 residues. V was pared by 3 bases and J by 2 bases, with 11 bases between. In nucleotides, the CDR3 is TGTGCCAGCAGTTTCTTCCGGGGTCCCTACAATGAGCAGTTCTTC. This sequence encodes CASSFFRGPYNEQFF. Full variable domain (missing parts from reference TRBV28 and TRBJ2-1): DVKVTQSSRYLVKRTGEKVFLECVQDMDHENMFWYRQDPGLGLRLIYFSYDVKMKEKGDIPEGYSVSREKKERFSLILESASTNQTSMYLCASSFFRGPYNEQFFGPGTRLTVL.

The CDR3, as DNA: TGCAGTGCTATCTCCCCGGACTCACCGGGACGTTACAATGAGCAGTTCTTC. Translation gives CSAISPDSPGRYNEQFF. This chain joins TRBV20-1 and TRBJ2-1; D tentatively reads TRBD1 or TRBD2 (5 bases each). The CDR3 sequence is 17 residues long. Trimming left V 4 bases short and J 4 bases short, with 23 bases between. Germline values: CDR1 DFQATT, CDR2 SNEGSKA (reference sequence).

The chain employs TRBV4-1 and TRBJ1-2, with D uncertain. V lost 6 bases to trimming and J lost 2 bases, with 13 bases between them. This CDR3 has 14 residues. Per the germline V gene, CDR1 is MGHRA and CDR2 is YSYEKL. The chain's CDR3 is CASRNIGTNYGYTF. The CDR3 bases are TGCGCCAGCAGGAATATCGGCACCAACTATGGCTACACCTTC.

The chain combines TRBV10-3 with TRBJ2-2; 10 bases line up with TRBD2. The CDR3 is 15 amino acids. Germline-derived CDR1 and CDR2 are ENHRY and SYGVKD. V lost 6 bases to trimming and J lost 6 bases; unmatched junction nucleotides: 7. CDR3 loop: CAIRAQREGAGELFF. The CDR3 DNA is TGTGCCATCAGAGCCCAGCGGGAGGGGGCCGGGGAGCTGTTTTTT.

At least ten counts were recorded for this clonotype. V is TRBV27 and J is TRBJ2-7; 8 bases are a match to TRBD1. Looked up from germline, CDR1 is MNHEY and CDR2 is SMNVEV (reference sequence). V was pared by 3 bases and J by 0 bases, with 10 bases of the junction left unmatched. This CDR3 has 17 amino acids. CDR3 in amino acids: CASSFLRGDRSSYEQYF. DNA of the CDR3: TGTGCCAGCAGTTTCCTGAGGGGGGACAGGAGCTCCTACGAGCAGTACTTC.

This clonotype showed up many times. This chain connects TRBV7-6 to TRBJ2-1, with D possibly being TRBD2 (5 bases). This CDR3 is 17 amino acids long. Germline V gene data show CDR1 as SGHVS and CDR2 as FNYEAQ. V was shortened by 1 base and J by 0 bases, with 13 bases between the two germline ends. The CDR3 sequence is CASSLGDYRSSYNEQFF. The CDR3 coding sequence is TGTGCCAGCAGCTTAGGAGACTACCGCAGCTCCTACAATGAGCAGTTCTTC.

This chain connects TRBV18 to TRBJ2-7, with 15 positions matching TRBD2. After removal of 4 bases from V and 1 base from J, the junction contained 14 bases not matched to a gene. Germline CDR1 is KGHSH and CDR2 is LQKENI. The CDR3 has 20 residues. CDR3 amino acids: CASSQKDWTSGRAKSYEQYF. The CDR3 DNA reads as TGTGCCAGCTCACAAAAAGATTGGACTAGCGGGAGGGCGAAATCCTACGAGCAGTACTTC.

There are many counts of this clonotype. This rearrangement joins TRBV20-1 to TRBJ2-7; D is possibly TRBD1 or TRBD2 (5 bases each). Germline loops: CDR1 DFQATT, CDR2 SNEGSKA (reference sequence). The CDR3 runs 13 residues. Trimming shortened V by 6 bases and J by 2 bases, and 14 bases separated the two germline ends. CDR3: CSAQTRDAYEQYF. The CDR3 nucleotides read TGCAGTGCCCAAACTCGGGACGCCTACGAGCAGTACTTC.

Remarks on this clonotype: A junction end diverges from the germline sequence, so it may reflect a read error. This chain joins TRBV2 and TRBJ1-1, with 7 bases identical to TRBD1. CDR3 length equals 14 residues. CDR1 and CDR2 (germline): SNHLY, FYNNEI. The CDR3 loop reads CASRLQGRDTEASF. The CDR3 nucleotides read TGTGCCAGCAGACTACAGGGGAGGGACACTGAAGCTTCCTTT.

This clonotype was observed many times. This chain uses TRBV4-1 with TRBJ1-1, with D hard to call. The length of the CDR3 is 14 residues. Between the trimmed V and J ends, which lost 1 base and 1 base, there was a span of 7 bases. Germline V gives CDR1 MGHRA, CDR2 YSYEKL. As DNA, the CDR3 is TGCGCCAGCAGCCAAGGACGGTGGAACACTGAAGCTTTCTTT. This encodes CASSQGRWNTEAFF.

In its sample, this clonotype was seen a few times. The V call is TRBV14, the J call TRBJ1-5; D remains ambiguous. CDR1 is SGHDN and CDR2 is FVKESK in the germline V gene. This CDR3 is 13 amino acids long. Trimming took off 8 bases at V and 7 bases at J, with 15 bases between the two ends. CDR3 amino acids: CASSPSIAQPQHF. The CDR3 nucleotides are TGTGCCAGCTCACCTTCTATCGCCCAGCCCCAGCATTTT.

The J gene is TRBJ2-3, the V gene TRBV24-1; D perhaps matches TRBD1 (5 bases). CDR3 size: 15 residues. V dropped 10 bases and J dropped 0 bases, with 16 bases sitting between them. Germline values: CDR1 KGHDR, CDR2 SFDVKD. CDR3 in DNA: TGTGCCACGGGCGGTGAGACAGCTAGCACAGATACGCAGTATTTT. Its translation: CATGGETASTDTQYF.

In this sample, this clonotype turned up many times. This rearrangement joins TRBV18 to TRBJ2-1; D may be TRBD2 (6 bases). CDR1 and CDR2 from the germline V gene are KGHSH and LQKENI. This CDR3 contains 15 residues. Deletions cut 3 bases from V and 0 bases from J, with 9 bases between. The CDR3: CASSPEGFSYNEQFF. DNA of the CDR3: TGTGCCAGCTCACCGGAGGGATTCTCCTACAATGAGCAGTTCTTC.

This clonotype was found many times. The chain links TRBV6-2 or TRBV6-3 to TRBJ2-3; either TRBD1 or TRBD2 may supply D (6 bases each). V was trimmed by 4 bases and J by 1 base, leaving 15 bases between them. Per germline, CDR1 MNHEY and CDR2 SVGEGT. This CDR3 has 16 residues. The CDR3 DNA follows: TGTGCCAGCAGTTCCCTAGGGGGACTCCGCACAGATACGCAGTATTTT. It specifies CASSSLGGLRTDTQYF.

This clonotype was seen ten or more times. The chain employs TRBV6-1 and TRBJ2-7; D is possibly TRBD2 (6 bases). Trimming took 6 bases from V and 3 from J, leaving 18 bases between them. Germline V lookup: CDR1 MNHNS, CDR2 SASEGT. The CDR3 spans 15 residues. CDR3 coding DNA: TGTGCCAGCAGGCGACCGGGAGATTACATCTACGAGCAGTACTTC. It codes for CASRRPGDYIYEQYF.

The sample holds many counts of this clonotype. CDR3 sequence (DNA): TGTGCCAGCAGTCTGACAGGGGGCGAATTTGGCTACACCTTC. It codes for CASSLTGGEFGYTF. The chain is built from TRBV27 and TRBJ1-2, with TRBD1 matching over 10 bases. This CDR3 spans 14 amino acids. The ends lost 5 bases at V and 7 bases at J; junction bases unmatched: 7. Germline loops: CDR1 MNHEY, CDR2 SMNVEV (reference sequence).

As regards this clonotype: It may be a read error: a sequence one base away is much more abundant. The chain employs TRBV2 and TRBJ2-7; D perhaps matches TRBD2 (5 bases). This CDR3 is 12 amino acids long. The germline gives CDR1 SNHLY, CDR2 FYNNEI. CDR3 DNA sequence: TGTGCCAGCACTGAGGGCCGCTACAAGCAGTACTTC. This encodes CASTEGRYKQYF.

This clonotype was counted many times. The chain recombines TRBV4-1 with TRBJ2-7, with D perhaps being TRBD1 or TRBD2 (5 bases each). Per germline, CDR1 MGHRA and CDR2 YSYEKL. Trimming removed 4 bases at V and 0 bases at J, with 10 bases between. This CDR3 has 14 amino acids. CDR3 in amino acids: CASSPGPSSYEQYF. CDR3 DNA: TGCGCCAGCAGCCCGGGGCCGAGCTCCTACGAGCAGTACTTC.

With respect to this clonotype: Just one base apart from a much larger clone, this may be a read error. The chain combines TRBV28 with TRBJ1-5; a weak D match, TRBD2 (6 bases). The J call may be in error: the DNA end matches TRBJ2-3 better. Germline CDR1 MDHEN, CDR2 SYDVKM. CDR3 length: 15 residues. The CDR3 coding sequence is TGTGCCAGCACCCACCAGGGAGGCAAGGATCAGCCCCAGTATTTT. Translating it yields CASTHQGGKDQPQYF.

This clonotype was observed many times. This rearrangement joins TRBV7-6 to TRBJ2-7; D call uncertain. V lost 5 bases and J lost 1, with 12 bases in between. The CDR3 is 14 residues long. Germline V gene lookup returns CDR1 SGHVS and CDR2 FNYEAQ. CDR3 loop: CASSLKGSSYEQYF. CDR3 coding DNA: TGTGCCAGCAGCCTTAAAGGGTCTTCCTACGAGCAGTACTTC.

This clonotype has at least ten counts. The chain recombines TRBV28 with TRBJ2-7, with D perhaps matching TRBD2 (5 bases). With 11 bases removed from V and 0 bases from J, the gap between germline ends came to 17 bases. This CDR3 comprises 14 residues. The germline CDR1 and CDR2 sequences are MDHEN and SYDVKM. In nucleotides, the CDR3 is TGTGCCGTGCTTGGTAGGGAGAGCTCCTACGAGCAGTACTTC. Translated, it gives CAVLGRESSYEQYF.

The chain uses TRBV20-1 and TRBJ2-1, with TRBD2 matching 13 bases. This CDR3 is 15 amino acids long. V lost 6 bases to trimming and J lost 7 bases; unmatched junction nucleotides: 9. The germline gives CDR1 DFQATT, CDR2 SNEGSKA (reference sequence). The CDR3 loop reads CSAGTSGTSANEQFF. DNA for the CDR3: TGCAGTGCAGGGACTAGCGGGACCTCGGCGAATGAGCAGTTCTTC.

The chain employs TRBV24-1 and TRBJ2-2; 7 nucleotides match TRBD1. Germline V CDR1 and CDR2: KGHDR, SFDVKD. This CDR3 region has 15 residues. The V segment lost 3 bases and the J segment 4 bases; nucleotides outside the gene matches: 4. CDR3 DNA sequence: TGTGCCACCAGTGATCCGACAGGGATCACCGGGGAGCTGTTTTTT. This encodes CATSDPTGITGELFF.